One TCR beta chain is described in this entry. Its antigen is undetermined. The junction shows a germline mismatch at one end, possibly a read error. This sample is drawn from a study of molecular identifiers for immune sequencing clone quantification. Study information: Replicate experiments divided RNA from around 18,000 or 91,000 naive CD8 cells into five parts and sequenced four. Whole-study results and caveats: Highly expanded clone sizes could end up underestimated if a barcode were shared by identical TCR molecules.

Per germline, CDR1 SGHAT and CDR2 FQNNGV. The CDR3 is made up of 11 amino acids. MiXCR was run by TCRdb on the PCR reads, yielding one entry per CDR3 protein. The sample includes approximately 97,000 distinct CDR3 sequences, less than 25% of them seen just once. This receptor was taken from a human donor in good health. Some libraries in this study had Jurkat cell RNA spiked in. The chain links TRBV11-2 to TRBJ2-4; no clear D gene. Sequenced: naive CD8+ T cells from blood, with Jurkat cell RNA spiked in. Indicated subset: FACS-sorted CD8+CD4-CCR7+CD45RA+ naive T cells. In DNA, the CDR3 is TGTGCCAGCAGCCAATCAAACATTCAGCGCTTC. Protein: CASSQSNIQRF. Looking up the rest from reference TRBV11-2 and TRBJ2-4 gives the full variable domain: EAGVAQSPRYKIIEKRQSVAFWCNPISGHATLYWYQQILGQGPKLLIQFQNNGVVDDSQLPKDRFSAERLKGVDSTLKIQPAKLEDSAVYLCASSQSNIQRFGAGTRLSVL.